This record covers a single T cell receptor beta chain. The antigen is not known. The record originates from a study of T cell responses to AZD1222 COVID-19 vaccine. Whole-study results and caveats: It was only a handful of AZD1222 recipients who were seropositive at baseline. Repertoires were collected only later (after the peak T cell response had occurred). Clonal diversity may have been underestimated in mostly white British donors. Rises in breadth and depth of Spike-specific TCRs came after two AZD1222 doses.

CDR3 length: 13 amino acids. Germline CDR1 MNHEY, CDR2 SMNVEV (reference sequence). V lost 2 bases and J 2 bases, leaving 7 bases between the germline ends. Some clones are missing from TCRdb's copy, which holds only in-frame ones; the method was immunoSEQ multiplex PCR. The sample carries 150,000 to 200,000 clones, 85% to 95% recorded once. This clonotype was obtained from an adult in good health. The chain employs TRBV27 and TRBJ2-7; D is uncertain. This specimen was peripheral blood, taken on day 0 of AZD1222 vaccination. CDR3: CASSLKAAYEQYF. CDR3 nucleotide sequence: TGTGCCAGCAGTTTAAAGGCGGCCTACGAGCAGTACTTC.